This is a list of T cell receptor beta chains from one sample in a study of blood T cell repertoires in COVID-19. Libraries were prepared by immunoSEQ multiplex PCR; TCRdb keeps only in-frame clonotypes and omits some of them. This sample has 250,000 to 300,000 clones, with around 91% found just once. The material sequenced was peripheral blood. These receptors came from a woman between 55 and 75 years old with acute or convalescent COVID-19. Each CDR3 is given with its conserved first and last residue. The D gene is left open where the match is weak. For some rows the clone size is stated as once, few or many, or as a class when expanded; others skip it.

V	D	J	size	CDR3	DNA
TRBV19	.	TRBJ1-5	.	CASSIWAGDGQPQHF	TGTGCCAGTAGTATCTGGGCGGGGGACGGTCAGCCCCAGCATTTT
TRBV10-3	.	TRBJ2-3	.	CAISERDIDTDTQYF	TGTGCCATCAGTGAGCGGGACATAGACACAGATACGCAGTATTTT
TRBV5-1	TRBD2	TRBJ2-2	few	CASSTGTRGTGELFF	TGCGCCAGCAGCACCGGGACTAGGGGCACCGGGGAGCTGTTTTTT
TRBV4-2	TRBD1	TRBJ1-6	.	CASSQGPGTGGSYNSPLHF	TGTGCCAGCAGCCAAGGCCCCGGGACAGGGGGCTCCTATAATTCACCCCTCCACTTT
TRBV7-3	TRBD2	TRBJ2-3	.	CASSRGRAATDTQYF	TGTGCCAGCAGCCGCGGGAGGGCCGCCACAGATACGCAGTATTTT
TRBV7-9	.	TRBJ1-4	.	CASSLTAEKLFF	TGTGCCAGCAGCTTGACAGCTGAAAAACTGTTTTTT
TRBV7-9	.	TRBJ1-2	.	CASSFPYGQYNYGYTF	TGTGCCAGCAGCTTCCCGTATGGACAGTATAACTATGGCTACACCTTC
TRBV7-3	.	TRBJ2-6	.	CASGTGSGGANVLTF	TGTGCCAGCGGTACAGGGTCGGGTGGGGCCAACGTCCTGACTTTC
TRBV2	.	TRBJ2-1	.	CASSLTGGTAGNEQFF	TGTGCCAGCAGTCTCACTGGCGGGACCGCTGGGAATGAGCAGTTCTTC
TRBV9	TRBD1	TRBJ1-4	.	CASSPTGITNEKLFF	TGTGCCAGCAGCCCGACAGGGATCACTAATGAAAAACTGTTTTTT
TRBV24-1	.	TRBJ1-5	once	CATSETASNQPQHF	TGTGCCACCAGTGAGACAGCTAGCAATCAGCCCCAGCATTTT
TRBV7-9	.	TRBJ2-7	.	CASSQVHEQYF	TGTGCCAGCAGCCAGGTCCACGAGCAGTACTTC
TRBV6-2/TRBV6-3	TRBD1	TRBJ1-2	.	CASSSRDRGRDGYTF	TGTGCCAGCAGTTCCCGGGACAGGGGGCGCGATGGCTACACCTTC
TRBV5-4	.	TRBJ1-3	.	CASSLDTGPSGNTIYF	TGTGCCAGCAGCTTGGATACAGGGCCTTCTGGAAACACCATATATTTT
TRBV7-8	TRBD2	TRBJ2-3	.	CASSPASAGVTDTQYF	TGTGCCAGCAGCCCCGCTTCGGCGGGGGTCACAGATACGCAGTATTTT
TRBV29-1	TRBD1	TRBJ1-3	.	CSVGTGGNTIYF	TGCAGCGTCGGGACAGGGGGAAACACCATATATTTT
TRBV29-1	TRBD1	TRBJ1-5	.	CSVAQGPGNQPQHF	TGCAGCGTTGCACAGGGGCCCGGCAATCAGCCCCAGCATTTT
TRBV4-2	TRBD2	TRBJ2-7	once	CASSQESSGREYEQYF	TGTGCCAGCAGCCAAGAGAGTAGCGGGAGGGAATACGAGCAGTACTTC
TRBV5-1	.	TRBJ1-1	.	CASSDGGVNTEAFF	TGCGCCAGCAGCGATGGAGGGGTGAACACTGAAGCTTTCTTT
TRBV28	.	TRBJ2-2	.	CASSFRGDTGELFF	TGTGCCAGCAGTTTTCGGGGAGACACCGGGGAGCTGTTTTTT
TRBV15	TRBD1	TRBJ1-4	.	CATSGRRPGGGEKLFF	TGTGCCACCAGTGGGCGGCGTCCAGGGGGTGGTGAAAAACTGTTTTTT
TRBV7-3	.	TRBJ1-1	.	CASSLGRGNTEAFF	TGTGCCAGCAGCTTAGGTCGCGGAAACACTGAAGCTTTCTTT